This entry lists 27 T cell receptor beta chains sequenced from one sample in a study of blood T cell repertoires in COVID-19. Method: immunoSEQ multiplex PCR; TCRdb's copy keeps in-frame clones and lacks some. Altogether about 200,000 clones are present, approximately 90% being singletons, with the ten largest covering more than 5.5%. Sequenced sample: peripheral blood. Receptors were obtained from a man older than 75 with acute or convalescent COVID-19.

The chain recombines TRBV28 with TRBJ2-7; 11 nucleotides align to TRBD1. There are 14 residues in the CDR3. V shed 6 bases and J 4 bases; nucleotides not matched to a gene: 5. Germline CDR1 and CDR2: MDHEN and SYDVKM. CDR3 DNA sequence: TGTGCCAGCAGGCCGGGACAGGGGGGTTACGAGCAGTACTTC. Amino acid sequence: CASRPGQGGYEQYF.

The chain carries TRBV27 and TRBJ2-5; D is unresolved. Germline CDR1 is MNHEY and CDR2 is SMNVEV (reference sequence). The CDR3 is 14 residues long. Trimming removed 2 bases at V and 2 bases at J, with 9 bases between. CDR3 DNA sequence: TGTGCCAGCAGTTTAATACGCAGTCAAGAGACCCAGTACTTC. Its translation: CASSLIRSQETQYF.

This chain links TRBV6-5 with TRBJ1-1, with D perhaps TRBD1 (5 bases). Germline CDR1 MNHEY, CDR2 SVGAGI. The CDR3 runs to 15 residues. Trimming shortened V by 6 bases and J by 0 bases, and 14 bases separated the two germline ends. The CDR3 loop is CASRLQAYMNTEAFF. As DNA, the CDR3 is TGTGCCAGCAGGTTACAGGCGTACATGAACACTGAAGCTTTCTTT.

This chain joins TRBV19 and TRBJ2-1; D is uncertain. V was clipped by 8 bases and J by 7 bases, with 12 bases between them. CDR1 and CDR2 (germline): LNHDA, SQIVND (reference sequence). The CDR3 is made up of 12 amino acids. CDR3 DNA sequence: TGTGCCAGTTCCCCCCGTGAGAATGAGCAGTTCTTC. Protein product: CASSPRENEQFF.

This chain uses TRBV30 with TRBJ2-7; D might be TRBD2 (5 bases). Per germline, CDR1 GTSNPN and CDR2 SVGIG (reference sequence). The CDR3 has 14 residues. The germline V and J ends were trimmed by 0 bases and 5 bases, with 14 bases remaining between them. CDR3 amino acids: CAWSVVSGIDEQYF. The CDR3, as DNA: TGTGCCTGGAGTGTAGTCTCGGGGATAGACGAGCAGTACTTC.

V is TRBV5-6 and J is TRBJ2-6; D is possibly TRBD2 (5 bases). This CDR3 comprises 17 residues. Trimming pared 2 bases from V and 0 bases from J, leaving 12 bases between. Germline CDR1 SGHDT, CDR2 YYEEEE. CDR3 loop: CASSLGGPPSGANVLTF. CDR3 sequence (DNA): TGTGCCAGCAGCTTAGGAGGACCACCCTCTGGGGCCAACGTCCTGACTTTC.

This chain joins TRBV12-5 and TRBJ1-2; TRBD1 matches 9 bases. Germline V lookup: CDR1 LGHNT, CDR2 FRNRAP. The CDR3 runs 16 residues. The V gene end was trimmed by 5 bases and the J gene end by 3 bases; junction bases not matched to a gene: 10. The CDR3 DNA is TGTGCTAGTGGTCGTTATACAGGGGGCTATGACTATGGCTACACCTTC. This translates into CASGRYTGGYDYGYTF.

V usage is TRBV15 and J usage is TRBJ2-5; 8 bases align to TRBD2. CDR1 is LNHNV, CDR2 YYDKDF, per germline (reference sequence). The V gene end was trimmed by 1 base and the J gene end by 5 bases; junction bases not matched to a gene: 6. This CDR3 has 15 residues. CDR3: CATSRVAGGGETQYF. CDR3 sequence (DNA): TGTGCCACCAGCAGAGTTGCGGGAGGTGGGGAGACCCAGTACTTC.

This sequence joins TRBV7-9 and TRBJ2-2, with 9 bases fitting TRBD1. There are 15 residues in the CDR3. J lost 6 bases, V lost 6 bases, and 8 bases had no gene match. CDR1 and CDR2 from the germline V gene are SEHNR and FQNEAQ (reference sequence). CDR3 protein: CASRLGTGFPGELFF. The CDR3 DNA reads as TGTGCCAGCAGACTCGGGACAGGGTTTCCCGGGGAGCTGTTTTTT.

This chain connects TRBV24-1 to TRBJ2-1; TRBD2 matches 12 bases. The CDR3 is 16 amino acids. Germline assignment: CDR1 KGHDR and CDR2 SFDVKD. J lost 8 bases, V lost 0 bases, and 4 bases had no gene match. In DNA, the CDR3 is TGTGCCACCAGTGATTTGGAGACTAGCGGGGGCTATGAGCAGTTCTTC. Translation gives CATSDLETSGGYEQFF.

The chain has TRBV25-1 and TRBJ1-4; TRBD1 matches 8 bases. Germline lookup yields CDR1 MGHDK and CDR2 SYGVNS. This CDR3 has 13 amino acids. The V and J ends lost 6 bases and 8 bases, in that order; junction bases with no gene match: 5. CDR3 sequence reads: CASRQGVGEKLFF. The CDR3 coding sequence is TGTGCCAGCAGACAGGGGGTGGGAGAAAAACTGTTTTTT.

The DNA for the CDR3 is TGTGCCAGCAGCCCAAAAGACCAGGGATTGGGCACCGGGGAGCTGTTTTTT. This gives the protein CASSPKDQGLGTGELFF. V and J are TRBV7-3 and TRBJ2-2, with D perhaps TRBD1 (5 bases). Germline V gene sequence: CDR1 SGHTA, CDR2 FQGTGA. V was trimmed by 5 bases and J by 4 bases, leaving 20 bases between them. The CDR3 consists of 17 residues.

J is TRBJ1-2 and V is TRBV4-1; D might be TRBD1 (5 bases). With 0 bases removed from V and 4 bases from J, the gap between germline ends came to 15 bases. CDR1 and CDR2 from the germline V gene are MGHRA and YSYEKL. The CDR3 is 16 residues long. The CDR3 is CASSQDSSGARYGYTF. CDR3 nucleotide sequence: TGCGCCAGCAGCCAAGATAGTTCTGGGGCTCGCTATGGCTACACCTTC.

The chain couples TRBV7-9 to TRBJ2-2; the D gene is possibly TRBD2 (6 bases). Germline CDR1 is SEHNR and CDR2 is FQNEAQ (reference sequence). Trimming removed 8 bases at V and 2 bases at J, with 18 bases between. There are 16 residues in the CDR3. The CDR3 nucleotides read TGTGCCAGCTTCCCTGGGGTAGCGGTTAACACCGGGGAGCTGTTTTTT. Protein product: CASFPGVAVNTGELFF.

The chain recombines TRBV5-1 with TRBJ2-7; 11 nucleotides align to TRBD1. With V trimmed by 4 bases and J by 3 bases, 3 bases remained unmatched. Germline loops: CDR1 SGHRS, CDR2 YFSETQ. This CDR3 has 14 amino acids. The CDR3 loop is CASSMGQGVYEQYF. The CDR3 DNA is TGCGCCAGCAGCATGGGACAGGGGGTCTACGAGCAGTACTTC.

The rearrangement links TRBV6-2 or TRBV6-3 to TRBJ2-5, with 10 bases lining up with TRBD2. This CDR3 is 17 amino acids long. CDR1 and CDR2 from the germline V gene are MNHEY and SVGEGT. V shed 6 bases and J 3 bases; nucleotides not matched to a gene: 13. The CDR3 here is CASSPVLVAGGKETQYF. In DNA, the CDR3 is TGTGCCAGCAGCCCAGTTCTAGTAGCGGGAGGAAAAGAGACCCAGTACTTC.

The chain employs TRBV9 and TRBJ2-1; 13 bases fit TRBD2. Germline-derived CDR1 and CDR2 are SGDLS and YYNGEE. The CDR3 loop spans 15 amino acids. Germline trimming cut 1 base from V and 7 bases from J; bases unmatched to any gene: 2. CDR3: CASSVRTSGRNEQFF. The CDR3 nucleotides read TGTGCCAGCAGCGTAAGGACTAGCGGGAGAAATGAGCAGTTCTTC.

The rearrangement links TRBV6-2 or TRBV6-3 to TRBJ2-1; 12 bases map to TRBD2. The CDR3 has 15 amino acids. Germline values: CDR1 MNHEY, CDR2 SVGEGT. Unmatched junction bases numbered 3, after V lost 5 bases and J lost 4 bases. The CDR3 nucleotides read TGTGCCAGCAGTCTGACTAGCGGGAGTTACAATGAGCAGTTCTTC. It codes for CASSLTSGSYNEQFF.

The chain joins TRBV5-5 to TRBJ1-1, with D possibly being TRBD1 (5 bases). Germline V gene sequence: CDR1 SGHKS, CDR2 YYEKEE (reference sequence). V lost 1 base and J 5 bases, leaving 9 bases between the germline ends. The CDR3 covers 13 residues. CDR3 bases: TGTGCCAGCAGCTTGTATGGGGGGACTGAAGCTTTCTTT. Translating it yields CASSLYGGTEAFF.

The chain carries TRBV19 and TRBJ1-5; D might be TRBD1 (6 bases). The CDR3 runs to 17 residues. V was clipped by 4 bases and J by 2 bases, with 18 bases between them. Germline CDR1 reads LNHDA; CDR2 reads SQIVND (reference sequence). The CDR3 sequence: CASSKTGLGRGNQPQHF. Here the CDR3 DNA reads TGTGCCAGTAGTAAGACAGGTTTGGGACGAGGCAATCAGCCCCAGCATTTT.

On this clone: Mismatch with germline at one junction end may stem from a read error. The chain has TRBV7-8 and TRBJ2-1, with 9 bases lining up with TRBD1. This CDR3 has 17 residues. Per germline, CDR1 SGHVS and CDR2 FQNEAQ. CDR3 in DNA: TGTGCCAGCACCTTAAGGGGGGACAGGGTTAGCTACAATGAGCAGTTCTTC. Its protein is CASTLRGDRVSYNEQFF.

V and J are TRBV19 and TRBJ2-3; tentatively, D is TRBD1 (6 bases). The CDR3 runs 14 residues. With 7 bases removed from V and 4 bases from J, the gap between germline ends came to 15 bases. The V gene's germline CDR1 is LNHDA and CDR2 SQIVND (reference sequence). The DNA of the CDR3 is TGTGCCAGTAAACCGGGACAAGGAGCAGATACGCAGTATTTT. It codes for CASKPGQGADTQYF. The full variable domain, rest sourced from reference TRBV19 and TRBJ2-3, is DGGITQSPKYLFRKEGQNVTLSCEQNLNHDAMYWYRQDPGQGLRLIYYSQIVNDFQKGDIAEGYSVSREKKESFPLTVTSAQKNPTAFYLCASKPGQGADTQYFGPGTRLTVL.

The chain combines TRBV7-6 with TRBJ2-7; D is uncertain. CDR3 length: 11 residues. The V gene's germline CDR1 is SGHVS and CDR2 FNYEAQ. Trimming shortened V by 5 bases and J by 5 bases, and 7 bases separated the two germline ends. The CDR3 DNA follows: TGTGCCAGCAGCCGTGTTAACGAGCAGTACGTC. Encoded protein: CASSRVNEQYV.

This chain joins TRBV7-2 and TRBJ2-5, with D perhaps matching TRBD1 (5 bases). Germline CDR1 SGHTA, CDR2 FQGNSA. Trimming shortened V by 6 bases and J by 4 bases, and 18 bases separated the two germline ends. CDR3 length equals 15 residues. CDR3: CASSFSPTERETQYF. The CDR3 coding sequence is TGTGCCAGCAGTTTTAGCCCGACAGAGCGAGAGACCCAGTACTTC. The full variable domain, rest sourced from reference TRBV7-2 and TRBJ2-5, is GAGVSQSPSNKVTEKGKDVELRCDPISGHTALYWYRQSLGQGLEFLIYFQGNSAPDKSGLPSDRFSAERTGGSVSTLTIQRTQQEDSAVYLCASSFSPTERETQYFGPGTRLLVL.

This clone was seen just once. The CDR3 coding sequence is TGTGCCAGCAGACGGGACAGGGGGCTCTCTGAAGCTTTCTTT. Amino acids: CASRRDRGLSEAFF. V usage is TRBV6-5 and J usage is TRBJ1-1; 12 nucleotides align to TRBD1. CDR3 length: 14 amino acids. CDR1 and CDR2 from the germline V gene are MNHEY and SVGAGI. Trimming removed 6 bases from V and 6 bases from J; junction bases left unmatched: 5.

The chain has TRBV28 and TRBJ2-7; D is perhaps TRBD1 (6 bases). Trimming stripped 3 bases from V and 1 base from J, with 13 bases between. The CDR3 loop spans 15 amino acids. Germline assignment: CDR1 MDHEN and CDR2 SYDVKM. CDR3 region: CASSFTGTSSYEQYF. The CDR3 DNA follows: TGTGCCAGCAGTTTTACAGGGACCTCTTCCTACGAGCAGTACTTC.

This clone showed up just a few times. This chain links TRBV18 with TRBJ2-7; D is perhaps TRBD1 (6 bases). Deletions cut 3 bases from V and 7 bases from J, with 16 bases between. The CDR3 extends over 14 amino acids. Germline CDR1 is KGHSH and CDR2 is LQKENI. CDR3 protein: CASSPPPQGQEQYF. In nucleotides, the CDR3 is TGTGCCAGCTCACCGCCACCCCAGGGACAAGAGCAGTACTTC.